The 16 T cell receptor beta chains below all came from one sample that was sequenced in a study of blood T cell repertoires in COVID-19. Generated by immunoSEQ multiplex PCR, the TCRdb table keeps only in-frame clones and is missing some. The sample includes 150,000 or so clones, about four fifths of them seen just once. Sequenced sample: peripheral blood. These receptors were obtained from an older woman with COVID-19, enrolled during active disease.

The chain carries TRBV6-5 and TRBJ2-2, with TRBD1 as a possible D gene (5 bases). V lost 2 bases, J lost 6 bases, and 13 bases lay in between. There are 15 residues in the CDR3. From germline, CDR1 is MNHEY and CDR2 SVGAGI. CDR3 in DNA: TGTGCCAGCAGTTACGGGGCGTGGGTTGCCGGGGAGCTGTTTTTT. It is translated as CASSYGAWVAGELFF.

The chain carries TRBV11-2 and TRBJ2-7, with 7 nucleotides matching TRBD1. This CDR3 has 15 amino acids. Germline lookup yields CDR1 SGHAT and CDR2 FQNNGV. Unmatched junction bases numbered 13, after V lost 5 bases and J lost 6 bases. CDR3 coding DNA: TGTGCCAGCAGCCCTGGTTTGGCCCGACAGGGCGAGCAGTACTTC. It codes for CASSPGLARQGEQYF.

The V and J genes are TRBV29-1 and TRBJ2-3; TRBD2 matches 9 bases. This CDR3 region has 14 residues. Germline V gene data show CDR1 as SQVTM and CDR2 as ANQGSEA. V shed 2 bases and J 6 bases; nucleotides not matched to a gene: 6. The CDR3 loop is CSVERAGGGDTQYF. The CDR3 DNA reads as TGCAGCGTTGAACGAGCGGGAGGTGGGGATACGCAGTATTTT.

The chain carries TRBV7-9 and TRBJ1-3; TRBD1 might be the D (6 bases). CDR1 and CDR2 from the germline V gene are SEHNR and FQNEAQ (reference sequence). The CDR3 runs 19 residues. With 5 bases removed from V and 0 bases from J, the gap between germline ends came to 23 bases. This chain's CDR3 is CASSPQGAGAPGSGNTIYF. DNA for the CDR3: TGTGCCAGCAGCCCTCAAGGAGCGGGGGCCCCGGGCTCTGGAAACACCATATATTTT.

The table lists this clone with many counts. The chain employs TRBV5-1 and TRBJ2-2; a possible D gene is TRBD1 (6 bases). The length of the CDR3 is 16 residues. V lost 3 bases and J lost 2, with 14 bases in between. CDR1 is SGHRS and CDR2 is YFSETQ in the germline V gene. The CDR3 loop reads CASSSSGTLNTGELFF. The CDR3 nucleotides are TGCGCCAGCAGCTCGTCCGGGACACTTAACACCGGGGAGCTGTTTTTT. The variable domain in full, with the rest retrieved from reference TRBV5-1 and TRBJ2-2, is KAGVTQTPRYLIKTRGQQVTLSCSPISGHRSVSWYQQTPGQGLQFLFEYFSETQRNKGNFPGRFSGRQFSNSRSEMNVSTLELGDSALYLCASSSSGTLNTGELFFGEGSRLTVL.

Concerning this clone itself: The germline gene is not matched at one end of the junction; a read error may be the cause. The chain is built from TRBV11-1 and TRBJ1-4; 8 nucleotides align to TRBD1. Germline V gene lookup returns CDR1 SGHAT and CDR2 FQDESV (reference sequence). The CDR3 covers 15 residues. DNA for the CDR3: TGTGCCAGCAGCAACCGGGACAGGATTAATGAAAAGCTGTTTTTT. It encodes CASSNRDRINEKLFF.

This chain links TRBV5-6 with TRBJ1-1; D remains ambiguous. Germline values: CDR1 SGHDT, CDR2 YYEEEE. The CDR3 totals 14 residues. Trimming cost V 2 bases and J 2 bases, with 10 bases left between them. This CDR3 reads CASSFSTPNTEAFF. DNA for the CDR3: TGTGCCAGCAGCTTTTCGACACCTAACACTGAAGCTTTCTTT.

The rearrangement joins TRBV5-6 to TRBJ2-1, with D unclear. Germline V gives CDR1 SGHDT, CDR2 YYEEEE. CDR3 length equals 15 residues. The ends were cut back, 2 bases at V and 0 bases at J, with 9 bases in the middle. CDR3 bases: TGTGCCAGCAGCTTTCCCACTCCCTCCTACAATGAGCAGTTCTTC. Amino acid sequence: CASSFPTPSYNEQFF.

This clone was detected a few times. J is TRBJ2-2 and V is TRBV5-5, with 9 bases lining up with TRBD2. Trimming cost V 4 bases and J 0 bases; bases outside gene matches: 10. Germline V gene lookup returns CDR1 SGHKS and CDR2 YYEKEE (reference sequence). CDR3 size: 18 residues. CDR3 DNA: TGTGCCAGCAGCCCCCTAGGGCCTAGCGGGGCGAACACCGGGGAGCTGTTTTTT. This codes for CASSPLGPSGANTGELFF.

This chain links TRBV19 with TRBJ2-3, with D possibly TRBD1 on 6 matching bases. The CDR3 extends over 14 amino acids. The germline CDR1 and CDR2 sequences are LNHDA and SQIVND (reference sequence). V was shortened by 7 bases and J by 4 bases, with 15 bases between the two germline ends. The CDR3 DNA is TGTGCCAGTACCCCACGACAGGTACCAGATACGCAGTATTTT. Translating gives CASTPRQVPDTQYF.

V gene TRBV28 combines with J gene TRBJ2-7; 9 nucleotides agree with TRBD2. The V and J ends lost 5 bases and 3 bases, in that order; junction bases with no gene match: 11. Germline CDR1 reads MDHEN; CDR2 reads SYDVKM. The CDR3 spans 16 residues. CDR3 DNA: TGTGCCAGCAGTCTCGCCGTTGGGACTAGCAGCTACGAGCAGTACGTC. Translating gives CASSLAVGTSSYEQYV.

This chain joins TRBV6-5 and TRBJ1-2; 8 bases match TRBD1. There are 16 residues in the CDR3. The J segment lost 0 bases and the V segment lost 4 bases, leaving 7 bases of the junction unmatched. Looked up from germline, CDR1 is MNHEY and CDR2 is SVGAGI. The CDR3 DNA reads TGTGCCAGCAGTTCAGACAGGGGAAAAACTAACTATGGCTACACCTTC. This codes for CASSSDRGKTNYGYTF.

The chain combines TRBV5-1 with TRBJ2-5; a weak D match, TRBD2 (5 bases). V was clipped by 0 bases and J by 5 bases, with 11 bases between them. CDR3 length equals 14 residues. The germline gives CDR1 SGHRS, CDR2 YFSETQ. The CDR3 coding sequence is TGCGCCAGCAGCTTGGACGGGAAGAGGGAGACCCAGTACTTC. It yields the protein CASSLDGKRETQYF.

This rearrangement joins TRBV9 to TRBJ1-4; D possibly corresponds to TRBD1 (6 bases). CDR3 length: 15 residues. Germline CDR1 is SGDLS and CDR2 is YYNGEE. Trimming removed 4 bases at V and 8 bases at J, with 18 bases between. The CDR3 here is CASSFGAGEGEKLFF. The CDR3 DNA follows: TGTGCCAGCAGCTTTGGGGCAGGGGAGGGCGAAAAACTGTTTTTT.

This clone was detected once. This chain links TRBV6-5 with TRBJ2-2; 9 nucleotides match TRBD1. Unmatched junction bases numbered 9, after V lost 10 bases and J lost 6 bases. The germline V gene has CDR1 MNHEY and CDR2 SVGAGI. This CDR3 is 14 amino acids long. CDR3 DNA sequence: TGTGCCACCCTCGGACAGGGGCGGGCCGGGGAGCTGTTTTTT. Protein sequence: CATLGQGRAGELFF.

CDR3 DNA: TGTGCCAGTAGTATAGTAGCAGGGGGTTCAACCGGGGAGCTGTTTTTT. It yields the protein CASSIVAGGSTGELFF. V and J are TRBV19 and TRBJ2-2; 7 bases align to TRBD1. This CDR3 contains 16 residues. The germline V gene encodes CDR1 LNHDA and CDR2 SQIVND (reference sequence). Losses at the gene ends were 1 base for V and 5 bases for J; bases not matched to a gene: 7.